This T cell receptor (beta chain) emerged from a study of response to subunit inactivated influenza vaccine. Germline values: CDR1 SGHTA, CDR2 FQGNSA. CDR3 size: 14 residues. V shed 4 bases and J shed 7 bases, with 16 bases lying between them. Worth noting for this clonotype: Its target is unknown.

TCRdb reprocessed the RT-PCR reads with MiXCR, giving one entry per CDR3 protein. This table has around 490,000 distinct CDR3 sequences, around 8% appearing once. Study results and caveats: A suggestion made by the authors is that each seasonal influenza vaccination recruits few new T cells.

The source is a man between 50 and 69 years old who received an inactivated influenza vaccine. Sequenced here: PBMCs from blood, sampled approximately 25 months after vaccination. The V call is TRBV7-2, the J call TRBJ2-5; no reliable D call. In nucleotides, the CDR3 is TGTGCCAGCAGCTCCCAATACAGTTTCAGGACCCAGTACTTC. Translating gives CASSSQYSFRTQYF.